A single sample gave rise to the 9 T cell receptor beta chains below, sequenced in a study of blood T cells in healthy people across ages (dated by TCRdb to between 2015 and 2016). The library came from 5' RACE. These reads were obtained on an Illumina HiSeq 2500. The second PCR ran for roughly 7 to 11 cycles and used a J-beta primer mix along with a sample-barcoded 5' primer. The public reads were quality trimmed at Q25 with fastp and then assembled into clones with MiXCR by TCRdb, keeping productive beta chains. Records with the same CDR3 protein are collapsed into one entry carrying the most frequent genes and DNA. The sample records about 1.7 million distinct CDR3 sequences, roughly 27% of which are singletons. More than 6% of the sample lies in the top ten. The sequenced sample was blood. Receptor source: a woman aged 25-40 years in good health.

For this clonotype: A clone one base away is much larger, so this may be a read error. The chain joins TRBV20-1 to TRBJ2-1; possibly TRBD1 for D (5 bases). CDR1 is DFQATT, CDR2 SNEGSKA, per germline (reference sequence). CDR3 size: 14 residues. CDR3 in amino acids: CSASFRASYDEQFF. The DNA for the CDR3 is TGCAGTGCTAGTTTCAGGGCCTCCTACGATGAGCAGTTCTTC.

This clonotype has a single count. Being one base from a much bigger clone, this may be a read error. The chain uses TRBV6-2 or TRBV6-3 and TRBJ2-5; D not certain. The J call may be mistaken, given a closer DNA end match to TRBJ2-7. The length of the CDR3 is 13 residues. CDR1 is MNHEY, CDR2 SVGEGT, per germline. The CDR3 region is CASSTLQFYEQYF. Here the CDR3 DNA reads TGTGCCAGCAGTACCTTACAGTTCTACGAGCAGTACTTC.

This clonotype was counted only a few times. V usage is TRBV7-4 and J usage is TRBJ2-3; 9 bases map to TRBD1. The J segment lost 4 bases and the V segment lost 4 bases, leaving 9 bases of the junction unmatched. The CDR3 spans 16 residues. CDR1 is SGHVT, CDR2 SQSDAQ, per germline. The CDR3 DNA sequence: TGTGCCAGCAGCTCAGCACAGGGGGCCTATGCAGATACGCAGTATTTT. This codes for CASSSAQGAYADTQYF. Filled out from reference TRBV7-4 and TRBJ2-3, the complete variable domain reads GAGVSQSPRYKVAKRGRDVALRCDSISGHVTLYWYRQTLGQGSEVLTYSQSDAQRDKSGRPSGRFSAERPERSVSTLKIQRTEQGDSAVYLCASSSAQGAYADTQYFGPGTRLTVL.

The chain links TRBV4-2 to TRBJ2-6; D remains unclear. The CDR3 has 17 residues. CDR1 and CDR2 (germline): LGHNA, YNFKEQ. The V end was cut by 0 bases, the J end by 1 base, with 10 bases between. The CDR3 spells CASSQELASSGANVLTF. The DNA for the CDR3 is TGTGCCAGCAGCCAAGAATTAGCAAGTTCTGGGGCCAACGTCCTGACTTTC.

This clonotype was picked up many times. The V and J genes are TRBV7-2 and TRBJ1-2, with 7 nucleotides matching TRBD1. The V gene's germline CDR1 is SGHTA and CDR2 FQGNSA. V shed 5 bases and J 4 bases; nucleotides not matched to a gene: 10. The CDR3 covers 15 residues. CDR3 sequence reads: CASSVGQARLYGYTF. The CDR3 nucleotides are TGTGCCAGCAGCGTTGGACAGGCCCGACTCTATGGCTACACCTTC. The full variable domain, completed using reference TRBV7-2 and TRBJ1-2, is GAGVSQSPSNKVTEKGKDVELRCDPISGHTALYWYRQSLGQGLEFLIYFQGNSAPDKSGLPSDRFSAERTGGSVSTLTIQRTQQEDSAVYLCASSVGQARLYGYTFGSGTRLTVV.

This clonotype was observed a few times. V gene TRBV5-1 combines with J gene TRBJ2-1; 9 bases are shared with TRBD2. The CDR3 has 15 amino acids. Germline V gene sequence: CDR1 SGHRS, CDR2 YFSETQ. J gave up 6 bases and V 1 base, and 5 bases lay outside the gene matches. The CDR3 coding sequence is TGCGCCAGCAGCTTGAGCGGGGGGAGTTCCAATGAGCAGTTCTTC. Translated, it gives CASSLSGGSSNEQFF.

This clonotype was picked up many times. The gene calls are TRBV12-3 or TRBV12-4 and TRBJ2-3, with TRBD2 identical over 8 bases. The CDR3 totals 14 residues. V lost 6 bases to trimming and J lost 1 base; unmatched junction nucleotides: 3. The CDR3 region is CASSRAGGTDTQYF. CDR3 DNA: TGTGCCAGCAGCCGAGCGGGGGGCACAGATACGCAGTATTTT.

The CDR3 region has the DNA TGTGCCAGCAGTTTAGCGGAGGGATTGGGCTACACCTTC. It encodes CASSLAEGLGYTF. The V gene is TRBV12-3 or TRBV12-4, the J gene TRBJ1-2; unclear D gene. The CDR3 loop spans 13 amino acids. Trimming stripped 0 bases from V and 8 bases from J, with 10 bases between.

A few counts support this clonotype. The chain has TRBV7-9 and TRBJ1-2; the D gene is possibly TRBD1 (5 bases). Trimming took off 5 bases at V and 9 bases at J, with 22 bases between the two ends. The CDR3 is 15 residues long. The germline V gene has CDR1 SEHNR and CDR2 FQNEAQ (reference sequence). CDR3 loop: CASSLTGTLYNSYTF. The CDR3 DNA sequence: TGTGCCAGCAGCCTCACCGGGACTCTCTATAATAGCTACACCTTC.